This is a list of T cell receptor beta chains from one sample in a study of blood T cell repertoires in COVID-19. Assay: immunoSEQ multiplex PCR; the TCRdb copy retains only in-frame clones and omits some. The sample records some 350,000 clones, about 90% being singletons. The specimen sequenced was peripheral blood. The source of these receptors is a man aged 18 to 29 with active or convalescent COVID-19. CDR3s include the opening cysteine and the closing phenylalanine or tryptophan. D genes are given only for firm matches. Some rows have no size entry. The others give once, few or many, or a class for an expanded clone.

j_call: TRBJ1-2; clone_size: .; v_call: TRBV5-4; d_call: .; cdr3_aa: CASRQLVATANYGYTF; cdr3_nt: TGTGCCAGCAGACAACTGGTAGCTACCGCTAACTATGGCTACACCTTC
j_call: TRBJ2-5; clone_size: .; v_call: TRBV4-1; d_call: .; cdr3_aa: CASSQVVGGGLETQYF; cdr3_nt: TGCGCCAGCAGCCAAGTCGTAGGAGGAGGGTTGGAGACCCAGTACTTC
j_call: TRBJ1-6; clone_size: .; v_call: TRBV27; d_call: .; cdr3_aa: CASSFIQAYNSPLHF; cdr3_nt: TGTGCCAGCAGTTTTATACAGGCTTATAATTCACCCCTCCACTTT
j_call: TRBJ2-1; clone_size: .; v_call: TRBV19; d_call: .; cdr3_aa: CASSIELLPYNEQFF; cdr3_nt: TGTGCCAGTAGTATTGAGCTTCTACCTTACAATGAGCAGTTCTTC
j_call: TRBJ1-5; clone_size: .; v_call: TRBV12-3/TRBV12-4; d_call: TRBD1; cdr3_aa: CASSPQGNQPQHF; cdr3_nt: TGTGCCAGCAGTCCACAGGGGAATCAGCCCCAGCATTTT
j_call: TRBJ1-1; clone_size: .; v_call: TRBV28; d_call: TRBD1; cdr3_aa: CASSITGAGTEAFF; cdr3_nt: TGTGCCAGCAGTATTACAGGGGCCGGCACTGAAGCTTTCTTT
j_call: TRBJ2-1; clone_size: .; v_call: TRBV7-3; d_call: TRBD2; cdr3_aa: CASSTGLAGPVGSYNEQFF; cdr3_nt: TGTGCCAGCAGCACTGGACTAGCGGGCCCCGTCGGCTCCTACAATGAGCAGTTCTTC
j_call: TRBJ2-7; clone_size: .; v_call: TRBV2; d_call: TRBD2; cdr3_aa: CASRGTSGMGEQYF; cdr3_nt: TGTGCCAGCAGGGGGACTAGCGGGATGGGAGAGCAGTACTTC
j_call: TRBJ1-4; clone_size: .; v_call: TRBV9; d_call: TRBD1; cdr3_aa: CASSYGTGPNEKLFF; cdr3_nt: TGTGCCAGCAGTTATGGGACAGGGCCTAATGAAAAACTGTTTTTT
j_call: TRBJ1-2; clone_size: .; v_call: TRBV5-1; d_call: .; cdr3_aa: CASSLGAGSGYTF; cdr3_nt: TGCGCCAGCAGCTTGGGGGCCGGGAGTGGCTACACCTTC
j_call: TRBJ1-1; clone_size: .; v_call: TRBV19; d_call: .; cdr3_aa: CASSPGLLNTEAFF; cdr3_nt: TGTGCCAGTAGCCCGGGACTTTTGAACACTGAAGCTTTCTTT
j_call: TRBJ2-7; clone_size: .; v_call: TRBV28; d_call: TRBD2; cdr3_aa: CASSSRTSGRYEQYF; cdr3_nt: TGTGCCAGCAGTTCCCGGACTAGCGGGAGGTACGAGCAGTACTTC
j_call: TRBJ2-3; clone_size: .; v_call: TRBV2; d_call: .; cdr3_aa: CASRLDSDTQYF; cdr3_nt: TGTGCCAGCAGGCTCGACTCAGATACGCAGTATTTT
j_call: TRBJ2-2; clone_size: few; v_call: TRBV11-2; d_call: .; cdr3_aa: CASSLSDSFTGELFF; cdr3_nt: TGTGCCAGCAGCTTATCGGACAGCTTCACCGGGGAGCTGTTTTTT
j_call: TRBJ1-2; clone_size: .; v_call: TRBV7-2; d_call: TRBD1; cdr3_aa: CASSSLGDRGKFYGYTF; cdr3_nt: TGTGCCAGCAGCTCCCTGGGGGACAGGGGGAAGTTTTATGGCTACACCTTC
j_call: TRBJ1-5; clone_size: few; v_call: TRBV5-8; d_call: TRBD1; cdr3_aa: CASSLTGGMYQPQHF; cdr3_nt: TGTGCCAGCAGCTTGACAGGGGGGATGTATCAGCCCCAGCATTTT
j_call: TRBJ2-3; clone_size: .; v_call: TRBV12-3/TRBV12-4; d_call: .; cdr3_aa: CASSFWGRDTQYF; cdr3_nt: TGTGCCAGCAGTTTCTGGGGGCGAGATACGCAGTATTTT
j_call: TRBJ1-5; clone_size: .; v_call: TRBV6-4; d_call: TRBD1; cdr3_aa: CASSDSETGRNQPQHF; cdr3_nt: TGTGCCAGCAGTGACTCGGAGACAGGGCGCAATCAGCCCCAGCATTTT
j_call: TRBJ1-6; clone_size: .; v_call: TRBV11-2; d_call: .; cdr3_aa: CASSPGILLHF; cdr3_nt: TGTGCCAGCAGCCCGGGGATCCTACTCCACTTT
j_call: TRBJ2-7; clone_size: .; v_call: TRBV19; d_call: .; cdr3_aa: CASGVSGYEQYF; cdr3_nt: TGTGCCAGCGGGGTATCCGGCTACGAGCAGTACTTC
j_call: TRBJ1-4; clone_size: .; v_call: TRBV28; d_call: TRBD1; cdr3_aa: CASSLGQGREKLFF; cdr3_nt: TGTGCCAGCAGTTTAGGACAGGGTAGGGAAAAACTGTTTTTT
j_call: TRBJ1-3; clone_size: few; v_call: TRBV9; d_call: .; cdr3_aa: CASSDSSGNTIYF; cdr3_nt: TGTGCCAGCAGCGACAGCTCTGGAAACACCATATATTTT
j_call: TRBJ2-7; clone_size: once; v_call: TRBV9; d_call: .; cdr3_aa: CASGVDMAYEQYF; cdr3_nt: TGTGCCAGCGGCGTAGACATGGCCTACGAGCAGTACTTC
j_call: TRBJ1-1; clone_size: .; v_call: TRBV15; d_call: TRBD1; cdr3_aa: CATSRTGEGVWTNTEAFF; cdr3_nt: TGTGCCACCAGCAGGACAGGGGAGGGAGTGTGGACGAACACTGAAGCTTTCTTT
j_call: TRBJ2-7; clone_size: once; v_call: TRBV28; d_call: .; cdr3_aa: CASSLSRGTYEQYF; cdr3_nt: TGTGCCAGCAGCCTGTCTCGTGGGACTTACGAGCAGTACTTC
j_call: TRBJ1-2; clone_size: .; v_call: TRBV29-1; d_call: TRBD1; cdr3_aa: CSVEDAEGAGGYTF; cdr3_nt: TGCAGCGTTGAAGATGCGGAGGGGGCAGGTGGCTACACCTTC
j_call: TRBJ1-1; clone_size: .; v_call: TRBV3-1/TRBV3-2; d_call: .; cdr3_aa: CASSHYETEAFF; cdr3_nt: TGTGCCAGCAGCCACTACGAGACTGAAGCTTTCTTT
j_call: TRBJ2-7; clone_size: .; v_call: TRBV7-2; d_call: TRBD2; cdr3_aa: CASSLEPGLAGGPGEQYF; cdr3_nt: TGTGCCAGCAGCTTAGAACCAGGACTAGCGGGGGGGCCGGGCGAGCAGTACTTC
j_call: TRBJ1-1; clone_size: few; v_call: TRBV5-1; d_call: .; cdr3_aa: CASSLARVGNTEAFF; cdr3_nt: TGCGCCAGCAGCTTGGCGCGGGTTGGGAACACTGAAGCTTTCTTT